The next 10 T cell receptor beta chains were all read from a single sample in a study of Graves' ophthalmopathy and Graves' hyperthyroidism. TCR beta CDR3 amplification used RNA transcripts. Scientists carried out first-round RT-PCR using HTBI primers and then a second-round multiplex PCR. TCRdb analysed the multiplex PCR reads with MiXCR anew, one entry per CDR3 protein. The sample includes 230,000 or so distinct CDR3 sequences, less than 55% of them seen just once. The sequenced sample consisted of peripheral blood. The receptors come from an adult man with Graves' ophthalmopathy.

This clonotype was seen ten or more times. The genes are TRBV29-1 and TRBJ2-7; possible D gene TRBD2, 5 bases. This CDR3 spans 14 amino acids. From germline, CDR1 is SQVTM and CDR2 ANQGSEA. The V gene lost 0 bases and the J gene lost 2 bases, with 11 bases spanning the gap. The CDR3 DNA follows: TGCAGCGTTGAAGATCGAGAGGGTGCCTACGAGCAGTACTTC. It codes for CSVEDREGAYEQYF.

The chain has TRBV28 and TRBJ2-7; D perhaps matches TRBD2 (5 bases). CDR1 is MDHEN, CDR2 SYDVKM, per germline. The CDR3 spans 12 residues. Trimming took 5 bases from V and 7 from J, leaving 12 bases between them. In DNA, the CDR3 is TGTGCCAGCAGTGCGGACTTCCCAGAGCAGTACTTC. It specifies CASSADFPEQYF.

The chain employs TRBV7-9 and TRBJ1-6; D gene unclear. Looked up from germline, CDR1 is SEHNR and CDR2 is FQNEAQ (reference sequence). CDR3 length: 13 residues. Trimming removed 3 bases from V and 14 bases from J, with 14 bases in between. As DNA, the CDR3 is TGTGCCAGCAGCTTGGAGGGCCCGGGTACCCTCCACTTT. Translation: CASSLEGPGTLHF.

Only a few counts were recorded for this clonotype. This sequence joins TRBV9 and TRBJ2-5; no definite D call. Trimming pared 4 bases from V and 6 bases from J, leaving 10 bases between. Germline assignment: CDR1 SGDLS and CDR2 YYNGEE. CDR3 length equals 12 residues. CDR3 amino acids: CASSQDVQTQYF. The CDR3 coding sequence is TGTGCCAGCAGCCAAGATGTGCAGACCCAGTACTTC.

Only a few counts were recorded for this clonotype. The chain has TRBV28 and TRBJ2-7, with D uncertain. Trimming pared 5 bases from V and 6 bases from J, leaving 8 bases between. CDR1 and CDR2 from the germline V gene are MDHEN and SYDVKM. The CDR3 has 11 amino acids. The CDR3 bases are TGTGCCAGCAGTCCCGGCGGCGAGCAGTACTTC. Encoded protein: CASSPGGEQYF.

The chain joins TRBV5-4 to TRBJ2-7, with D possibly TRBD1 on 5 matching bases. Between the trimmed V and J ends, which lost 4 bases and 0 bases, there was a span of 14 bases. Germline loops: CDR1 SGHNT, CDR2 YYREEE (reference sequence). The CDR3 spans 15 residues. The CDR3 DNA reads TGTGCCAGCAGCACGGACAAAGAGAGCTCCTACGAGCAGTACTTC. It encodes CASSTDKESSYEQYF.

In its sample, this clonotype was seen once. The rearrangement joins TRBV19 to TRBJ2-5; 7 nucleotides align to TRBD2. The CDR3 is 18 amino acids. Trimming cost V 5 bases and J 0 bases; bases outside gene matches: 15. Germline V gene data show CDR1 as LNHDA and CDR2 as SQIVND (reference sequence). The CDR3 DNA reads as TGTGCCAGTAGTGGCGGGGGACCCACACCAGGTTACCAAGAGACCCAGTACTTC. The encoded protein is CASSGGGPTPGYQETQYF. The variable domain in full, completed from reference TRBV19 and TRBJ2-5, reads DGGITQSPKYLFRKEGQNVTLSCEQNLNHDAMYWYRQDPGQGLRLIYYSQIVNDFQKGDIAEGYSVSREKKESFPLTVTSAQKNPTAFYLCASSGGGPTPGYQETQYFGPGTRLLVL.

This clonotype was observed a handful of times. V usage is TRBV24-1 and J usage is TRBJ2-2; 9 positions match TRBD2. J gave up 4 bases and V 4 bases, and 12 bases lay outside the gene matches. The CDR3 has 18 amino acids. The germline V gene has CDR1 KGHDR and CDR2 SFDVKD. CDR3 region: CATSDQGLAPEGTGELFF. The CDR3 nucleotides are TGTGCCACCAGTGACCAGGGACTAGCCCCTGAGGGCACCGGGGAGCTGTTTTTT.

This clonotype was detected only a few times. The chain carries TRBV7-2 and TRBJ1-2; TRBD1 matches at 7 bases. Germline CDR1 is SGHTA and CDR2 is FQGNSA. The CDR3 totals 14 residues. V shed 3 bases and J 4 bases; nucleotides not matched to a gene: 5. The CDR3 sequence: CASSFDRESYGYTF. The CDR3 region has the DNA TGTGCCAGCAGCTTTGACAGGGAATCCTATGGCTACACCTTC.

The gene calls are TRBV29-1 and TRBJ2-7, with D perhaps given as TRBD1 or TRBD2 (5 bases each). V shed 4 bases and J shed 6 bases, with 19 bases lying between them. This CDR3 comprises 14 residues. CDR1 SQVTM and CDR2 ANQGSEA come from the germline V gene. The CDR3 reads CSVGGRASSFEQYF. DNA of the CDR3: TGCAGCGTTGGCGGCAGGGCTAGCAGCTTCGAGCAGTACTTC.